This T cell receptor beta chain was retrieved from a study of graft-versus-host responses after intestinal transplantation. In the study overall: All recipients were transplanted with multivisceral, liver-intestinal, or isolated intestinal grafts. All recipients were given anti-thymocyte globulin induction, and tacrolimus and steroids were then administered for 2 to 4 years.

With respect to this clone: The antigen is not known.

V shed 4 bases and J shed 3 bases, with 16 bases lying between them. Germline V gene sequence: CDR1 MGHRA, CDR2 YSYEKL. This CDR3 is 15 amino acids long. Repertoires were generated with immunoSEQ multiplex PCR, while TCRdb's copy carries only in-frame clones and drops some. Of over 100,000 clones in the sample, 90% to 95% are singletons; the top ten hold about 0.2%. Regarding the study as a whole: Peak GvH clone levels in circulation were associated with early post-transplant HvG declines. The marrow of recipients harbored GvH clones, and ileum or blood showed some of them first.

J is TRBJ2-7 and V is TRBV4-1; D is tentatively TRBD1 or TRBD2 (5 bases each). The sequences come from unstimulated CD4+ T cells sorted from spleen or lymph node cells, collected before transplant. The receptor was derived from a human donor who was the organ donor for an intestinal transplant. CDR3 amino acids: CASSPWGRSGYEQYF. The CDR3 DNA follows: TGCGCCAGCAGCCCGTGGGGGAGAAGCGGCTACGAGCAGTACTTC.